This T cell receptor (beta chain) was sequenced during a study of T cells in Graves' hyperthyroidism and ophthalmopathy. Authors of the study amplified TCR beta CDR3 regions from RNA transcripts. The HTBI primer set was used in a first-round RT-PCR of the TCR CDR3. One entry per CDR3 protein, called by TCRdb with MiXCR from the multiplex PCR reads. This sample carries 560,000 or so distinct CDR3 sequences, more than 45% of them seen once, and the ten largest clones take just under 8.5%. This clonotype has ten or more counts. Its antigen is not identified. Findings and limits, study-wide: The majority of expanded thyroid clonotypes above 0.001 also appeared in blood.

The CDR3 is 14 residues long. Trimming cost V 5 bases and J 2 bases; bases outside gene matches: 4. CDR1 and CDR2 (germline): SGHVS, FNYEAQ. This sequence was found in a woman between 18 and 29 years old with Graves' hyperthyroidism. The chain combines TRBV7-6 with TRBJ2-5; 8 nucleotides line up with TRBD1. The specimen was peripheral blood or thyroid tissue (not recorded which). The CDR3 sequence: CASSSDRGQETQYF. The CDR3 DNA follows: TGTGCCAGCAGCAGCGACAGGGGACAAGAGACCCAGTACTTC.